The present T cell receptor beta chain was sequenced within a study of early T cells in non-severe SARS-CoV-2 infection. Findings and caveats of the study: Missing private and CD4 specificities, VDJdb matching favored anti-spike CD8 responses.

Comments on this clonotype: The antigen remains undetermined.

CDR1 and CDR2 from the germline V gene are SGHTA and FQGNSA. CDR3 size: 12 residues. Trimming took 4 bases from V and 6 from J, leaving 8 bases between them. The TCR library protocol was used to attach unique molecular identifiers. These identifiers were attached to individual cDNA molecules. TCRdb itself ran the 5' RACE reads through MiXCR, one entry per CDR3 protein. This table holds approximately 71,000 distinct CDR3 sequences, approximately 12% found once. The clonotype originates from an adult who was a healthcare worker with PCR-confirmed SARS-CoV-2 infection or an uninfected control (not recorded which). The V call is TRBV7-2, the J call TRBJ2-3; D ambiguous. Source material: whole blood. The CDR3 nucleotides read TGTGCCAGCAGCTCGACCCTGGATACGCAGTATTTT. Its protein is CASSSTLDTQYF. Variable domain in full (rest from reference TRBV7-2 and TRBJ2-3): GAGVSQSPSNKVTEKGKDVELRCDPISGHTALYWYRQSLGQGLEFLIYFQGNSAPDKSGLPSDRFSAERTGGSVSTLTIQRTQQEDSAVYLCASSSTLDTQYFGPGTRLTVL.